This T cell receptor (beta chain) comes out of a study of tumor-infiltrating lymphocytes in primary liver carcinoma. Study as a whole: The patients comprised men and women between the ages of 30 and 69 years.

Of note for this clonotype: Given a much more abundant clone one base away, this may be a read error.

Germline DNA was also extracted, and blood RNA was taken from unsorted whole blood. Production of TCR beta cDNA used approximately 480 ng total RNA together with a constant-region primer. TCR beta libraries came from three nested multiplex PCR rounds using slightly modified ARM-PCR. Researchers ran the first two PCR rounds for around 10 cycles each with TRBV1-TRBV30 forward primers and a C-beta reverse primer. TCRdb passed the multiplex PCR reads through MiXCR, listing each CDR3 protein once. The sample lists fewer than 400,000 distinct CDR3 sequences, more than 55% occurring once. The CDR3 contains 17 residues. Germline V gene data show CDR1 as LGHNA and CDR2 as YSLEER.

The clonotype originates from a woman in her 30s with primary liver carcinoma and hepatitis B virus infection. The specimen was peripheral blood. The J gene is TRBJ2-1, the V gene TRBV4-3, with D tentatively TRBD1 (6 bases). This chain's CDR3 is CASSQDGSGTPYNEEFF. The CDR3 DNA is TGCGCCAGCAGCCAAGATGGGTCGGGGACACCTTACAATGAGGAGTTCTTC.